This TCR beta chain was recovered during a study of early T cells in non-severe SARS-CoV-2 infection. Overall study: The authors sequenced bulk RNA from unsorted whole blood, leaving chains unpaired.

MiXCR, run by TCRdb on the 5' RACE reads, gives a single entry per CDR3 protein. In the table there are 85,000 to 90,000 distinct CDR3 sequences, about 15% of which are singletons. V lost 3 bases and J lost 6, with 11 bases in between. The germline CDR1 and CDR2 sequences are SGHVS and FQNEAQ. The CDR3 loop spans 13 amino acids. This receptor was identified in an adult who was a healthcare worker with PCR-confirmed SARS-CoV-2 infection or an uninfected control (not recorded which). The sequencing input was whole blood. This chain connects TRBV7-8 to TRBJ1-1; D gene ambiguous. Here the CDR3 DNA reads TGTGCCAGCAGCTTCCCAAGAGGCCCTGAAGCTTTCTTT. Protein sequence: CASSFPRGPEAFF.